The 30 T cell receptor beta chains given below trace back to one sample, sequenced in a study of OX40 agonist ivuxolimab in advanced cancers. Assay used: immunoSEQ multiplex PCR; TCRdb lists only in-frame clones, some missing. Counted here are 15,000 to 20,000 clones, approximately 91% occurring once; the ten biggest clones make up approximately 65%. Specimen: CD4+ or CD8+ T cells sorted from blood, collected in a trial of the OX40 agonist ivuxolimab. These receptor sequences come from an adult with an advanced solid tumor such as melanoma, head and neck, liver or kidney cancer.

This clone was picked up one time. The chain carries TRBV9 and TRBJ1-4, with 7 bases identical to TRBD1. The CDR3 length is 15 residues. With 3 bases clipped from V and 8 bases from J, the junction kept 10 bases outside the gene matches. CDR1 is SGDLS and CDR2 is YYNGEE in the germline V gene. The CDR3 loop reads CASSAAGGRSEKLFF. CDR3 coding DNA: TGTGCCAGCAGCGCCGCAGGGGGTCGTTCGGAAAAACTGTTTTTT.

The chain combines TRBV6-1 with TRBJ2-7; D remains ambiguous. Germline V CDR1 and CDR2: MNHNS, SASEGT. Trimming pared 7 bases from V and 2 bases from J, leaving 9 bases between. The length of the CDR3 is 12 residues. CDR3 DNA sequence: TGTGCCAGCATCGAAGGTCCCTACGAGCAGTACTTC. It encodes CASIEGPYEQYF.

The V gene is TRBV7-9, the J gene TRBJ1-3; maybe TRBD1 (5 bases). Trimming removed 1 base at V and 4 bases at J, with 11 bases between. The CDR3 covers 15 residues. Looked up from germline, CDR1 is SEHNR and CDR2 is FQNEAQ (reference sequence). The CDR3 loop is CASSLGGPRGNTIYF. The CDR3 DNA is TGTGCCAGCAGCTTAGGGGGACCGAGGGGAAACACCATATATTTT.

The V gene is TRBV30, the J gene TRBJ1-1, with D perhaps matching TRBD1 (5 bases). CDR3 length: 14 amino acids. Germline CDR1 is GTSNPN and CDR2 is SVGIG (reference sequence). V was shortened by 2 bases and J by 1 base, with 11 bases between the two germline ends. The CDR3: CAWSTLRGNTEAFF. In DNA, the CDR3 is TGTGCCTGGAGTACCCTGAGGGGGAACACTGAAGCTTTCTTT.

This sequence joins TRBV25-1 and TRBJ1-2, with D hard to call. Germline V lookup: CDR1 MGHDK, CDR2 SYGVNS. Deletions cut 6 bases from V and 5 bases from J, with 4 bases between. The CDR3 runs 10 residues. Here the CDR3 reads CASRGYGYTF. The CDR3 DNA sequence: TGTGCCAGCAGGGGGTATGGCTACACCTTC.

The CDR3 is CASSLTPSGRAGYEQYF. The CDR3 region has the DNA TGTGCCAGCAGCTTAACGCCTAGCGGGAGGGCCGGCTACGAGCAGTACTTC. The V gene is TRBV7-3, the J gene TRBJ2-7; 12 positions agree with TRBD2. The V and J ends lost 0 bases and 3 bases, in that order; junction bases with no gene match: 6. Germline loops: CDR1 SGHTA, CDR2 FQGTGA. The CDR3 spans 17 residues.

In DNA, the CDR3 is TGTGCCAGCAGCGCCCCGACCGGGACAGGGGGCTACGAGCAGTACTTC. Amino acid sequence: CASSAPTGTGGYEQYF. The V and J genes are TRBV7-9 and TRBJ2-7, with TRBD1 matching 11 bases. Losses at the gene ends were 5 bases for V and 3 bases for J; bases not matched to a gene: 9. The CDR3 extends over 16 amino acids. Germline CDR1 SEHNR, CDR2 FQNEAQ (reference sequence).

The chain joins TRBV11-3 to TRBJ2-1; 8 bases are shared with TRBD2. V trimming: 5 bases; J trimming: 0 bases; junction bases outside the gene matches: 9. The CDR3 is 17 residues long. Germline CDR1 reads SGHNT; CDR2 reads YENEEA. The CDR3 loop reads CASSKRGRLSSYNEQFF. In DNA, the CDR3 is TGTGCCAGCAGCAAGCGGGGGAGGTTGAGCTCCTACAATGAGCAGTTCTTC.

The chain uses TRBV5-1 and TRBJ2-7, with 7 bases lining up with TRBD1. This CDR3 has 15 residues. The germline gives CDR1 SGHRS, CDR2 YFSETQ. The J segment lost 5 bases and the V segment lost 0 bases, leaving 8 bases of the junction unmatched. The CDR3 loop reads CASSLDLRGMDEQYF. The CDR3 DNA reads TGCGCCAGCAGCTTGGACCTCAGGGGGATGGACGAGCAGTACTTC.

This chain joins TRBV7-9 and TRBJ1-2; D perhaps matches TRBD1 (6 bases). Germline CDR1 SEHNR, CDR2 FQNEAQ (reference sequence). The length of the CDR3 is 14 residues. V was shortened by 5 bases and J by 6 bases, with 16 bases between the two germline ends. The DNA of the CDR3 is TGTGCCAGCAGCCTAGGTTGGGGGGGCGATGGCTACACCTTC. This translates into CASSLGWGGDGYTF. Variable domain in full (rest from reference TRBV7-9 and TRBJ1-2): DTGVSQNPRHKITKRGQNVTFRCDPISEHNRLYWYRQTLGQGPEFLTYFQNEAQLEKSRLLSDRFSAERPKGSFSTLEIQRTEQGDSAMYLCASSLGWGGDGYTFGSGTRLTVV.

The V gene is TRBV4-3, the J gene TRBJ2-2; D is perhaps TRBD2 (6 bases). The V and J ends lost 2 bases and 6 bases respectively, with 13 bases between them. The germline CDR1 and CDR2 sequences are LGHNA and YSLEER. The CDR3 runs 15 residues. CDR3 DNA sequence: TGCGCCAGCAGCCAATTAACTAGCTCTTCCGGGGAGCTGTTTTTT. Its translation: CASSQLTSSSGELFF.

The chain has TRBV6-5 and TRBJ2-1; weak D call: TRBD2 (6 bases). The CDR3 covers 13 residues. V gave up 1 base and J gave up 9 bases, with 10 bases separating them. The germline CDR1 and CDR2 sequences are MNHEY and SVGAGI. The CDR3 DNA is TGTGCCAGCAGTTACTGGGACTCTACTGAGCAGTTCTTC. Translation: CASSYWDSTEQFF.

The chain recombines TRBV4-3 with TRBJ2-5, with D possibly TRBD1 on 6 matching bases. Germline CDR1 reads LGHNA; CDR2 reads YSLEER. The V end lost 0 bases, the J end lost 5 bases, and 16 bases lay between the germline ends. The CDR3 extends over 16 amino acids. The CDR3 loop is CASSQEWLGAGETQYF. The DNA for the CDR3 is TGCGCCAGCAGCCAAGAATGGCTGGGGGCTGGCGAGACCCAGTACTTC.

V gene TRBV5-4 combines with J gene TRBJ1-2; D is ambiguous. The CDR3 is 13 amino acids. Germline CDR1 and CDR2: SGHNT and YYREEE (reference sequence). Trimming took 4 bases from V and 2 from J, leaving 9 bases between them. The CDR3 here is CASSAQENYGYTF. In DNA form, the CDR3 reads TGTGCCAGCAGCGCCCAGGAGAACTATGGCTACACCTTC.

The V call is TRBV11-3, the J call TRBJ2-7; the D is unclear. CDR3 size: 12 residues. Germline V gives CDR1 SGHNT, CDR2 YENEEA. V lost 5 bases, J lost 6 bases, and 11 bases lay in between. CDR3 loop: CASSLLGREQYF. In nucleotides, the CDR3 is TGTGCCAGCAGCCTCCTGGGCCGCGAGCAGTACTTC.

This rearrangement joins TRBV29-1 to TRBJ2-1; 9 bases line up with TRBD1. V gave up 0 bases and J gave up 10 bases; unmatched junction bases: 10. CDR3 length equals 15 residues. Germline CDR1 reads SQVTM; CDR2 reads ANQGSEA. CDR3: CSVEDRGTGRPEQFF. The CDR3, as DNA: TGCAGCGTTGAAGATAGGGGGACAGGGAGACCCGAGCAGTTCTTC.

As DNA, the CDR3 is TGTGCCAGCAGCTTAGCGCTCTCGGTATATAGCAATCAGCCCCAGCATTTT. Its protein is CASSLALSVYSNQPQHF. The gene calls are TRBV7-2 and TRBJ1-5, with no clear D. This CDR3 comprises 17 residues. The V gene's germline CDR1 is SGHTA and CDR2 FQGNSA. V gave up 0 bases and J gave up 0 bases, with 12 bases separating them.

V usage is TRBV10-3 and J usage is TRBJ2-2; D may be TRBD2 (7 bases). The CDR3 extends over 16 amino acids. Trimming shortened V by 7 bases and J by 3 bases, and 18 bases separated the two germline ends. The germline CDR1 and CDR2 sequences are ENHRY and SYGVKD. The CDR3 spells CAINAGAIPDTGELFF. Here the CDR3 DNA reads TGTGCCATCAATGCGGGGGCTATCCCAGACACCGGGGAGCTGTTTTTT.

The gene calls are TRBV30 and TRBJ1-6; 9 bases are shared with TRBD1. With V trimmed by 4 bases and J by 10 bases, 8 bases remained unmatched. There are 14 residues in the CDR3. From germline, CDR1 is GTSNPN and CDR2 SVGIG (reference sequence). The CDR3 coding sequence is TGTGCCTGGACCCCGGGACAGGGATACTCACCCCTCCACTTT. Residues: CAWTPGQGYSPLHF.

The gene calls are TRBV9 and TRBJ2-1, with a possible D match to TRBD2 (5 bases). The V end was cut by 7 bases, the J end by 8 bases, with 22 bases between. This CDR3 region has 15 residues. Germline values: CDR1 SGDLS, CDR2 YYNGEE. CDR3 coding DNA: TGTGCCAGCGCCCGTCCCGGCACAGCGGTCGATGAGCAGTTCTTC. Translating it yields CASARPGTAVDEQFF.

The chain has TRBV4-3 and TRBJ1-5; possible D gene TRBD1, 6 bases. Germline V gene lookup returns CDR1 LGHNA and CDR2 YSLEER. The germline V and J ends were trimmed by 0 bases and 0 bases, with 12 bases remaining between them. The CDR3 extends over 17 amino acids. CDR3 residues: CASSQDWGTISNQPQHF. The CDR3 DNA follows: TGCGCCAGCAGCCAAGATTGGGGGACAATTAGCAATCAGCCCCAGCATTTT.

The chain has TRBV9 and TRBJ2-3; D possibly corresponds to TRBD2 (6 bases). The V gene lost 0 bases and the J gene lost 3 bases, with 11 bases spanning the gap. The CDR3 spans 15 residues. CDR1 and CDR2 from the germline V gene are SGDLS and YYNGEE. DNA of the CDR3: TGTGCCAGCAGCGTAGGCGGGGTCTGGACAGATACGCAGTATTTT. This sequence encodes CASSVGGVWTDTQYF. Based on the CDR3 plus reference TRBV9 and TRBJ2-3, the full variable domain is DSGVTQTPKHLITATGQRVTLRCSPRSGDLSVYWYQQSLDQGLQFLIQYYNGEERAKGNILERFSAQQFPDLHSELNLSSLELGDSALYFCASSVGGVWTDTQYFGPGTRLTVL.

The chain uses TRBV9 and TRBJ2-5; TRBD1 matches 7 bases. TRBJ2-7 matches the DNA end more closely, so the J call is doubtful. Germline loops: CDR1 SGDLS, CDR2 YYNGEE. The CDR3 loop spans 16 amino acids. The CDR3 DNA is TGTGCCAGCAGCGTAGGGCAAGGGGGCAGGTCGGGCGAGCAGTACTTC. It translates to CASSVGQGGRSGEQYF.

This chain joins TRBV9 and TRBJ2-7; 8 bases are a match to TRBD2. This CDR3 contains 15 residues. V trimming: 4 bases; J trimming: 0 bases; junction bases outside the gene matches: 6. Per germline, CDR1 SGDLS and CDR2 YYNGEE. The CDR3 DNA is TGTGCCAGCAGCTCTGGCGGGGGGAACTCCTACGAGCAGTACTTC. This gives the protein CASSSGGGNSYEQYF.

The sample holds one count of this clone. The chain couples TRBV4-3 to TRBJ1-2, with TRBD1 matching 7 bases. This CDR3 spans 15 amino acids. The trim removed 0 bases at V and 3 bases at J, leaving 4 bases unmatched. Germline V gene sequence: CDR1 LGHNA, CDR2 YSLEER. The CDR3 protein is CASSQDGRGYYGYTF. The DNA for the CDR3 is TGCGCCAGCAGCCAAGATGGCAGGGGGTACTATGGCTACACCTTC.

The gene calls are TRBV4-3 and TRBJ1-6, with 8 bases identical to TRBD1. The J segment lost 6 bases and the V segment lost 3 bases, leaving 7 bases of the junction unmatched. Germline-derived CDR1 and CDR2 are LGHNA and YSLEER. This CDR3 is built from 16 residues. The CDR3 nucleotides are TGCGCCAGCAGCCACAGGGGGCCTGTCTTTAATTCACCCCTCCACTTT. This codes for CASSHRGPVFNSPLHF.

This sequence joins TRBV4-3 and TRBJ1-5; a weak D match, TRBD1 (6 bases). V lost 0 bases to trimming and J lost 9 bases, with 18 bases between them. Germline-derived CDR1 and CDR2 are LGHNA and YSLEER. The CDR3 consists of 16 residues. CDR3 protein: CASSQDLGPTGLPQHF. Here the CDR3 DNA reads TGCGCCAGCAGCCAAGATCTTGGGCCCACAGGGCTGCCCCAGCATTTT.

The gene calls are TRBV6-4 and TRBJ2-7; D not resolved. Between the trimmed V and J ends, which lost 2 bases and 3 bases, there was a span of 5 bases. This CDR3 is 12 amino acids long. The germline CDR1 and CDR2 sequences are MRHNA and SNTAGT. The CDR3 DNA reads TGTGCCAGCAGTGACCCAGACTACGAGCAGTACTTC. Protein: CASSDPDYEQYF.

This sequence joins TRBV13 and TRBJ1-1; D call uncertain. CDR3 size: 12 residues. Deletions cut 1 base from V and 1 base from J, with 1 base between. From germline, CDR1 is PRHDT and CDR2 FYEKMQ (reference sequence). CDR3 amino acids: CASSLENTEAFF. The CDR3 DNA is TGTGCCAGCAGCTTAGAGAACACTGAAGCTTTCTTT. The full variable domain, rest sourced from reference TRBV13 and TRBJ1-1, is AAGVIQSPRHLIKEKRETATLKCYPIPRHDTVYWYQQGPGQDPQFLISFYEKMQSDKGSIPDRFSAQQFSDYHSELNMSSLELGDSALYFCASSLENTEAFFGQGTRLTVV.

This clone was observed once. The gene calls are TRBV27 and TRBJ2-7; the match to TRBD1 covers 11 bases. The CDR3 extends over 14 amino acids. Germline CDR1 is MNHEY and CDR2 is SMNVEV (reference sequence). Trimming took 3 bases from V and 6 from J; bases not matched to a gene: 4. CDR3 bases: TGTGCCAGCAGTTTCTTCGGACAGGGGGCCGAGCAGTACTTC. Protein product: CASSFFGQGAEQYF.